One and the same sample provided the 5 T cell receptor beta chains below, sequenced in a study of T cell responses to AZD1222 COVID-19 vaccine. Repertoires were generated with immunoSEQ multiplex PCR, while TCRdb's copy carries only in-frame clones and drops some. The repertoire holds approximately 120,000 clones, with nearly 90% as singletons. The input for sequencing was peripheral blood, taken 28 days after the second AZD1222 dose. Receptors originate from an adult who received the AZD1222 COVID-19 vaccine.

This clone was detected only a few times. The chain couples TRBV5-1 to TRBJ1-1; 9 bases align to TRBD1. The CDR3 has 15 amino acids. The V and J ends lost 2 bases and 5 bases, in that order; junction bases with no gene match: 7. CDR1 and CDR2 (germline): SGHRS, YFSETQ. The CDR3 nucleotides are TGCGCCAGCAGCTTAGGAGGGACAGGGAAGACTGAAGCTTTCTTT. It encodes CASSLGGTGKTEAFF.

The CDR3 protein is CASSPDRGGISPLHF. The CDR3 region has the DNA TGTGCCAGCAGCCCAGATCGGGGGGGAATTTCACCCCTCCACTTT. J is TRBJ1-6 and V is TRBV6-5, with D possibly TRBD1 on 5 matching bases. V was cut by 6 bases and J by 9 bases, with 18 bases left in between. CDR1 MNHEY and CDR2 SVGAGI come from the germline V gene. The CDR3 sequence is 15 residues long.

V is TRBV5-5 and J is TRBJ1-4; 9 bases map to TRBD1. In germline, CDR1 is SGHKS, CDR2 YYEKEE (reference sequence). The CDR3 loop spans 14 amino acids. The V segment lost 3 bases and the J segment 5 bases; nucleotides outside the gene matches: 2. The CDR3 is CASSWTGANEKLFF. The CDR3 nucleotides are TGTGCCAGCAGCTGGACAGGGGCGAATGAAAAACTGTTTTTT. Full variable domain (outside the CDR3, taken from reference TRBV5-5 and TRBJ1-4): DAGVTQSPTHLIKTRGQQVTLRCSPISGHKSVSWYQQVLGQGPQFIFQYYEKEERGRGNFPDRFSARQFPNYSSELNVNALLLGDSALYLCASSWTGANEKLFFGSGTQLSVL.

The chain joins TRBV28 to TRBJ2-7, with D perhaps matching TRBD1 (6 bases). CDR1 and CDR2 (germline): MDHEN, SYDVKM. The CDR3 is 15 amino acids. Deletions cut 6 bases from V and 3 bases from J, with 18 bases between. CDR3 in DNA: TGTGCCAGCAGCCGACGGACAGTTACCTTCTACGAGCAGTACTTC. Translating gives CASSRRTVTFYEQYF.

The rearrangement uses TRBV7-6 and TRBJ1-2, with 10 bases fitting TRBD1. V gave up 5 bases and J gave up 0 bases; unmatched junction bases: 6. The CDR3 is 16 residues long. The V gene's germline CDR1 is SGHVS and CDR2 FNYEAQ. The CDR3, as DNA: TGTGCCAGCAGCCCGATTGGGACAGGGGCTAACTATGGCTACACCTTC. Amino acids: CASSPIGTGANYGYTF.